Listed below are T cell receptor beta chains from one sample, sequenced in a study of post-analysis software for immune sequencing data. TCRdb itself ran the PCR reads through MiXCR, one entry per CDR3 protein. The sample yields fewer than 550,000 distinct CDR3 sequences, 34% seen once. Sequenced sample: blood. These receptors were taken from a girl aged 2-17 years with multiple sclerosis. CDR3s leave out the opening cysteine and the closing phenylalanine or tryptophan. The order of the fields is CDR3 length, J gene, V gene, CDR3 protein.

>12|TRBJ2-3|TRBV5-1
ASSFNGGTDTQY
>12|TRBJ1-1|TRBV28
ASSLVRVADNAF
>13|TRBJ2-7|TRBV20-1
SASDQWDRGYEQY
>11|TRBJ1-1|TRBV20-1
SADKGENTEAF
>12|TRBJ2-7|TRBV9
ASSFGQNSYEQY
>13|TRBJ2-3|TRBV29-1
SVTPRQGSTDTQY
>14|TRBJ1-5|TRBV7-8
ASSPTGRLSNQPQH
>13|TRBJ2-7|TRBV7-2
ASSSAGQGRYEQY
>11|TRBJ2-2|TRBV7-9
ASSLAATGELF
>13|TRBJ1-1|TRBV4-1
ASSHTRTLNTEAF
>14|TRBJ2-1|TRBV9
ASSVGGLAGDNEQF
>12|TRBJ2-7|TRBV21-1
ASSKGQKGAEQY
>14|TRBJ2-1|TRBV20-1
SARDSLAGDHNEQF
>12|TRBJ2-3|TRBV11-2
ASSFNLFSDTQY
>15|TRBJ2-1|TRBV3-1
ASSQLSPLDRSYEQF
>14|TRBJ1-1|TRBV5-1
ASSLGRQRLNTEAF
>14|TRBJ2-5|TRBV20-1
SARGDRRGPRETQY
>9|TRBJ1-4|TRBV20-1
SAWGQEKLF
>13|TRBJ2-3|TRBV6-2/TRBV6-3
ASSLRQGQTDTQY
>13|TRBJ1-6|TRBV5-1
ASSLVSTLNSPLH
>12|NA|TRBV12-3/TRBV12-4
ASSGGFGGYEQY
>13|TRBJ2-3|TRBV2
ASRVLAGGTDTQY
>12|TRBJ1-1|TRBV20-1
SAAGQFMNTEAF
>13|TRBJ2-7|TRBV4-2
ASSQDSSGPYEQY
>12|NA|TRBV28
ASSRAGEGYEQY
>12|TRBJ1-5|TRBV15
ATSEGHKTQPQH
>11|TRBJ1-2|TRBV2
ATQGQGATGYT
>15|TRBJ2-3|TRBV11-2
ASSLSPSGGRTDTQY
>10|TRBJ2-4|TRBV7-2
ASSRRLNEQY
>10|TRBJ2-7|TRBV24-1
ATSVTGDEQY
>15|TRBJ2-5|TRBV7-6
ASSLVRTSGVKETQY
>13|TRBJ2-3|TRBV6-5
ASSYTGGPSDTQY
>14|TRBJ2-2|TRBV9
ASSGDPGTNTGELF
>18|TRBJ2-5|TRBV20-1
SARRRPGAGGRGYQETQY
>13|TRBJ2-3|TRBV9
ASSVGRTSADTQY
>12|NA|TRBV3-1
ASSQDNRGNEQY
>10|TRBJ2-1|TRBV5-1
ASSISGEEQF
>9|TRBJ1-6|TRBV20-1
SAGSYSPLH
>12|TRBJ2-3|TRBV12-3/TRBV12-4
ASSLSAALGTQY
>13|TRBJ1-5|TRBV6-1
ASSEAGNSNQPQH
>13|TRBJ2-3|TRBV6-2/TRBV6-3
ASSYVAISTDTQY
>12|TRBJ1-2|TRBV27
ASRGIQGTAGYT
>12|TRBJ2-7|TRBV7-9
ASSFASSSYEQY
>14|TRBJ1-5|TRBV28
ASSTGQGRSNQPQH
>12|TRBJ2-1|TRBV2
ASSSSGARNEQF